The present entry profiles one T cell receptor (beta chain) with its context. The antigen is unknown. This specimen comes from a study of vaccination and CD4 T cells after COVID-19. The treatment is: roughly nine-day PBMC culture with coronavirus spike peptide pools or control peptides (ViraFEST assay). With peptide pools, ViraFEST first expanded antigen-specific T cells and afterwards sequenced their TCRs. V shed 2 bases, J shed 4 bases, and the junction held 9 bases outside the gene matches. CDR1 and CDR2 (germline): DFQATT, SNEGSKA (reference sequence). This CDR3 is 15 amino acids long. The Oncomine TCR Beta short-read assay sequenced DNA from cultured CD4+ T cells. TCRdb fed the PCR reads into MiXCR, producing one record per CDR3 protein. Altogether about 11,000 distinct CDR3 sequences are present, about 40% being singletons, with the ten largest covering 5.5% to 7%.

This receptor was taken from a human donor who had recovered from COVID-19. The V and J genes are TRBV20-1 and TRBJ1-2, with 8 bases that match TRBD1. Material for sequencing was CD4+ T cells from blood, cultured in vitro. The CDR3 reads CSARSQGAGVYGYTF. In DNA form, the CDR3 reads TGCAGTGCTAGATCCCAGGGGGCGGGGGTCTATGGCTACACCTTC.